The rows below give T cell receptor beta chains drawn from one sample of a study of sequential checkpoint blockade in melanoma. Clones were sequenced by immunoSEQ multiplex PCR, and TCRdb holds only the in-frame ones, with some missing. The table shows roughly 18,000 clones, with roughly 80% occurring only once. Sequenced here: CD8+ T cells sorted from blood (inferred from file names), sampled from a patient given nivolumab and ipilimumab in sequence. The receptors here all came from a human donor with melanoma. Each CDR3 is given with its conserved first and last residue.

J gene | V gene | CDR3 protein
TRBJ2-7 | TRBV6-6 | CASSETAVYEQYF
TRBJ2-7 | TRBV5-5 | CASSLVAADRVYEQYF
TRBJ1-1 | TRBV28 | CASREWGSFFTEAFF
TRBJ1-4 | TRBV27 | CASSSPGTGNEKLFF
TRBJ2-5 | TRBV9 | CASSPAGDGTQYF
TRBJ2-3 | TRBV28 | CASSLWRPDTQYF
TRBJ2-3 | TRBV28 | CASSFVAGTDTQYF
TRBJ1-2 | TRBV27 | CASRGGYYGYTF
TRBJ1-1 | TRBV27 | CASRATAGKWNTEAFF
TRBJ1-2 | TRBV7-9 | CASSHGHFFYGYTF
TRBJ1-5 | TRBV12-5 | CASGLAFREGGQPQHF
TRBJ1-4 | TRBV6-1 | CASSDRQFSTNEKLFF
TRBJ2-7 | TRBV7-2 | CASSYSGISSYEQYF
TRBJ2-7 | TRBV27 | CASSLGSNYEQYF
TRBJ2-7 | TRBV7-4 | CASSLGRGYEQYF
TRBJ2-3 | TRBV7-8 | CASSSRAGSTTDTQYF
TRBJ1-2 | TRBV4-1 | CASSQDALGAMGYTF